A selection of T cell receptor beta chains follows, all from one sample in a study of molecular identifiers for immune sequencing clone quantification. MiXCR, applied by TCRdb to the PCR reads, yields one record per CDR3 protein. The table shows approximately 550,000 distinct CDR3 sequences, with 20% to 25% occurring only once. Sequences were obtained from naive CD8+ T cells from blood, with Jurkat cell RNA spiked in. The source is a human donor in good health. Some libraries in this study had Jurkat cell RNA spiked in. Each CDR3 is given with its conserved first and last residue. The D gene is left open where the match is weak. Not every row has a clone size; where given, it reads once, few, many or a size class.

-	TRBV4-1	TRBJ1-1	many	CASSQDETWANTEAFF	TGCGCCAGCAGCCAAGATGAGACGTGGGCGAACACTGAAGCTTTCTTT
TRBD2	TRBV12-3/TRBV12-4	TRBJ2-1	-	CASNFGAHTGGGFF	TGTGCCAGCAATTTTGGGGCCCACACAGGCGGGGGGTTCTTC
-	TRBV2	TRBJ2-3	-	CASSESPGDTQYF	TGTGCCAGCAGTGAATCCCCCGGAGATACGCAGTATTTT
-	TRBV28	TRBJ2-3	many	CASSLVAPSYGADTQYF	TGTGCCAGCAGTTTAGTCGCCCCTAGCTACGGCGCAGATACGCAGTATTTT
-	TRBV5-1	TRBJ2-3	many	CASSLLGGGTDTQYF	TGCGCCAGCAGCTTGTTGGGTGGCGGCACAGATACGCAGTATTTT
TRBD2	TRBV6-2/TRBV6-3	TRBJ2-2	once	CASSYFSGPNTGELFF	TGTGCCAGCAGTTACTTTAGCGGGCCTAACACCGGGGAGCTGTTTTTT
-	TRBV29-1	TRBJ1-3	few	CSVPDGDGGNTIYF	TGCAGCGTACCGGACGGCGACGGGGGAAACACCATATATTTT
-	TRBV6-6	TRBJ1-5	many	CAISGTRNQPQHF	TGTGCCATCAGCGGAACAAGGAATCAGCCCCAGCATTTT
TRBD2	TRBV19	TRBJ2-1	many	CASSITLAGVNEQFF	TGTGCCAGTAGTATTACACTAGCGGGAGTTAATGAGCAGTTCTTC
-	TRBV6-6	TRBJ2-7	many	CASSYSDSSYEQYF	TGTGCCAGCAGTTACTCGGACAGTTCCTACGAGCAGTACTTC
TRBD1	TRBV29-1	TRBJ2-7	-	CSAIGTASYEQYF	TGCAGCGCTATCGGGACAGCTTCCTACGAGCAGTACTTC
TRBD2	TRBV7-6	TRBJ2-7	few	CASTPGGGLSYEQYF	TGTGCCAGTACTCCGGGGGGGGGCCTATCCTACGAGCAGTACTTC
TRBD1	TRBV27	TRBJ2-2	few	CASRWGTGIDTGELFF	TGTGCCAGCCGGTGGGGGACAGGGATCGACACCGGGGAGCTGTTTTTT
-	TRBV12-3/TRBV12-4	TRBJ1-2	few	CASSQAVGLIYGYTF	TGTGCCAGCAGTCAAGCTGTGGGGCTGATCTATGGCTACACCTTC
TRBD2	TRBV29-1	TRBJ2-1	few	CSVLERGFKFF	TGCAGCGTTCTGGAGCGGGGGTTTAAGTTCTTC
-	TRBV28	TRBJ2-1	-	CASSTRFGPGGTYNEQFF	TGTGCCAGCAGTACCCGTTTCGGCCCCGGGGGAACCTACAATGAGCAGTTCTTC
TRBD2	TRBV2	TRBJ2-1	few	CASSSSGGNEQFF	TGTGCCAGCAGTTCTAGCGGGGGCAATGAGCAGTTCTTC
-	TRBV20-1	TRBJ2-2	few	CSARVTGELFF	TGCAGTGCTAGAGTCACCGGGGAGCTGTTTTTT
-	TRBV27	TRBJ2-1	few	CASSFMPYNEQFF	TGTGCCAGCAGTTTTATGCCATACAATGAGCAGTTCTTC
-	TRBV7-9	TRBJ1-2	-	CASSFGQSYGYTF	TGTGCCAGCAGCTTTGGACAGTCCTATGGCTACACCTTC
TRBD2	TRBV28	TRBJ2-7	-	CATKSGSGYEQYF	TGCGCCACAAAAAGCGGGAGTGGTTACGAGCAGTACTTC
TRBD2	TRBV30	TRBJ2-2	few	CAWTSGIAGELFF	TGTGCCTGGACTAGCGGGATTGCCGGGGAGCTGTTTTTT
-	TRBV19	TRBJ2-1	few	CASTLSWGAPNEQFF	TGTGCCAGTACCCTCTCCTGGGGTGCCCCTAATGAGCAGTTCTTC
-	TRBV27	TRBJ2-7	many	CASSLNKAGARYEQYF	TGTGCCAGCAGTTTAAACAAAGCAGGGGCGAGGTACGAGCAGTACTTC
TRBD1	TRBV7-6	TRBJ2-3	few	CASSFNAGGRKDTQYF	TGTGCCAGCAGCTTTAATGCAGGGGGCCGCAAAGATACGCAGTATTTT
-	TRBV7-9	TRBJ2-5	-	CASSSRWGEPGETQYF	TGTGCCAGCAGCTCTCGTTGGGGGGAGCCGGGAGAGACCCAGTACTTC
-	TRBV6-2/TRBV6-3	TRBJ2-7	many	CASSYSYSYEQYF	TGTGCCAGCAGTTACTCGTACAGCTACGAGCAGTACTTC
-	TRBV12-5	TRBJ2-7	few	CASGGGGPTHIGQYF	TGTGCTAGTGGTGGGGGGGGGCCCACTCATATAGGGCAGTACTTC
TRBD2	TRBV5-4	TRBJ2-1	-	CASSKGTSGDPSYNEQFF	TGTGCCAGCAGCAAAGGGACTAGCGGGGACCCCTCCTACAATGAGCAGTTCTTC
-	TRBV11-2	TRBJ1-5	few	CASSAGTSYSNQPQHF	TGTGCCAGCAGCGCCGGGACGTCGTACAGCAATCAGCCCCAGCATTTT
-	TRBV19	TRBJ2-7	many	CASSSTAGYEQYF	TGTGCCAGTAGTAGTACAGCCGGCTACGAGCAGTACTTC
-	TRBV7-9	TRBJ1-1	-	CASSLRVPNTEAFF	TGTGCCAGCAGCTTGAGGGTCCCGAACACTGAAGCTTTCTTT
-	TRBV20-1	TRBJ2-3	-	CSARGDFSSTDTQYF	TGCAGTGCTAGAGGGGACTTTTCTAGCACAGATACGCAGTATTTT
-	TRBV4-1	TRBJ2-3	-	CASSPRAGGLPDTQYF	TGCGCCAGCAGCCCCCGTGCAGGGGGGCTCCCAGATACGCAGTATTTT
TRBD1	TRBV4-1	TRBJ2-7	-	CASSQDSGGIYEQYF	TGCGCCAGCAGCCAAGATTCAGGGGGTATCTACGAGCAGTACTTC
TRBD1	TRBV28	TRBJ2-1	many	CASKWDSSYNEQFF	TGTGCCAGCAAGTGGGACAGCTCCTACAATGAGCAGTTCTTC
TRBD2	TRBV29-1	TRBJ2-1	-	CSARGGVSSYNEQFF	TGCAGCGCACGCGGGGGGGTAAGCTCCTACAATGAGCAGTTCTTC
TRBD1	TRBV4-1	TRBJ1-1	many	CASRLGTGLSEAFF	TGCGCCAGCAGACTCGGGACAGGGCTCTCTGAAGCTTTCTTT
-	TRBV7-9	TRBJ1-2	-	CASSLSVGKDYGYAF	TGTGCCAGCAGCTTATCGGTTGGGAAGGATTATGGCTACGCCTTC
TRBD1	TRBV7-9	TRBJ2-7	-	CASSPPEGQDSYEQYF	TGTGCCAGCAGCCCCCCGGAAGGACAGGACTCCTACGAGCAGTACTTC
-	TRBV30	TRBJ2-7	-	CAWSLREEERYF	TGTGCCTGGAGCCTCAGGGAGGAGGAGCGGTACTTC
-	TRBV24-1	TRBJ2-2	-	CATSEAGAGELFF	TGTGCCACCAGTGAAGCAGGGGCCGGGGAGCTGTTTTTT
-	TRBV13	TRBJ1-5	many	CASSLSIGRRNQPQHF	TGTGCCAGCAGCTTATCTATAGGGCGGAGAAATCAGCCCCAGCATTTT
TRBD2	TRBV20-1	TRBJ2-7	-	CSAKGLAGDGEQYF	TGCAGTGCCAAAGGTCTAGCGGGAGATGGCGAGCAGTACTTC
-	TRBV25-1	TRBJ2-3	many	CASSELGDGTQYF	TGTGCCAGCAGTGAACTAGGAGATGGTACGCAGTATTTT
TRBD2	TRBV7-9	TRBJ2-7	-	CASGLAVLEQYF	TGTGCCAGTGGACTAGCCGTTCTGGAGCAGTACTTC
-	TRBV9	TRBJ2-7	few	CASSPGGVPSEQYF	TGTGCCAGCAGCCCAGGGGGGGTACCTTCCGAGCAGTACTTC
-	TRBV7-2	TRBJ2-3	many	CASSLSGYVGADTQYF	TGTGCCAGCAGCTTATCGGGCTACGTAGGAGCAGATACGCAGTATTTT
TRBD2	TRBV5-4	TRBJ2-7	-	CASSLATSGGHEQYF	TGTGCCAGCAGCTTGGCGACTAGCGGGGGCCACGAGCAGTACTTC
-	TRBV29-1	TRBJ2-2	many	CSVTDMGTGELFF	TGCAGCGTGACGGATATGGGCACCGGGGAGCTGTTTTTT
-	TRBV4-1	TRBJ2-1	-	CASRQQMGDFYNEQFF	TGCGCCAGCAGGCAACAAATGGGGGACTTCTACAATGAGCAGTTCTTC
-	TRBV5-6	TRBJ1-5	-	CASSLSVGKQPQHF	TGTGCCAGCAGCTTGAGTGTGGGGAAGCAGCCCCAGCATTTT
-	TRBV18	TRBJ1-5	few	CASSISRSNQPQHF	TGTGCCAGCTCAATAAGCCGGAGCAATCAGCCCCAGCATTTT
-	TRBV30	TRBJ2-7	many	CACTYDRHRGGYEQYF	TGTGCCTGCACCTATGACAGACACAGAGGGGGGTACGAGCAGTACTTC
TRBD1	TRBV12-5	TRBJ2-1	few	CASGLGQGIDEQFF	TGTGCTAGTGGTTTAGGACAGGGTATCGATGAGCAGTTCTTC
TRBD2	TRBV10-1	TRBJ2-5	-	CASSESREGGIKTQYF	TGCGCCAGCAGTGAGTCGAGGGAGGGCGGTATAAAGACCCAGTACTTC